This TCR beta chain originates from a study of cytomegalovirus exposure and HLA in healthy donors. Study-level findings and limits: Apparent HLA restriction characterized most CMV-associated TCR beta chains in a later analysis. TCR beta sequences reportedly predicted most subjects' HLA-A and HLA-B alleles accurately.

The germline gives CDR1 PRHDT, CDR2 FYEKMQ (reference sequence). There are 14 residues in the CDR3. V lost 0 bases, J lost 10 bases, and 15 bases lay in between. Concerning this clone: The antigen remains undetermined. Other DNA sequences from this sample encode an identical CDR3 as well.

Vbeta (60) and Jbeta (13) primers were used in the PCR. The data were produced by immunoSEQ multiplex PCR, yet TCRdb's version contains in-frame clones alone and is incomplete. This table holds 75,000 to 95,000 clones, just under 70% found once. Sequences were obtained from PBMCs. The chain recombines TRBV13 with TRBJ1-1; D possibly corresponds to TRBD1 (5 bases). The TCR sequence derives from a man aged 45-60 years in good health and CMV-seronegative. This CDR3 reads CASSLGGQGLSAFF. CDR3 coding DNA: TGTGCCAGCAGCTTAGGCGGCCAGGGCCTTTCAGCTTTCTTT.